This TCR beta chain was sequenced for a study of blood T cells in healthy people across ages. There are 12 residues in the CDR3. The germline gives CDR1 LGHDT, CDR2 YNNKEL (reference sequence). With 1 base removed from V and 7 bases from J, the gap between germline ends came to 6 bases. This clonotype has just a few counts. Sample-barcoded 5' priming and a J-beta primer mix drove a second PCR of about 7 to 12 cycles. Sequencing of every sample gave 2.5 million or more CDR3-containing paired-end reads. Using its own MiXCR run on the 5' RACE reads, TCRdb lists one record per CDR3 protein. The table records around 990,000 distinct CDR3 sequences, 35% to 45% of them present only once.

The gene calls are TRBV3-1 and TRBJ2-3; no clear D gene. The source of this sequence is a man between 18 and 35 years old in good health. Sequencing was carried out using blood. The CDR3, as DNA: TGTGCCAGCAGCCAAGTGGAGAATACGCAGTATTTT. This translates into CASSQVENTQYF.